This TCR beta chain is from a study of long-term antiretroviral therapy in people with HIV. CDR1 is MNHNS, CDR2 SASEGT, per germline. After removal of 6 bases from V and 2 bases from J, the junction contained 3 bases not matched to a gene. The CDR3 length is 14 residues. Assay version v3.0 of immunoSEQ was used, and it was run at survey level. The table came from immunoSEQ multiplex PCR; TCRdb's copy has only in-frame clones and leaves some out. The sample has under 45,000 clones; approximately 84% are singletons. Here the sequenced sample was unsorted PBMCs, taken approximately 2.9 years before starting antiretroviral therapy. The chain carries TRBV6-1 and TRBJ1-5; 8 positions match TRBD1. This clonotype was sampled from a woman in her 30s with HIV. In nucleotides, the CDR3 is TGTGCCAGCAGGGACAGGGTTGGCAATCAGCCCCAGCATTTT. This translates into CASRDRVGNQPQHF.